This TCR beta chain was sequenced in a study of T cell repertoires in cytomegalovirus infection. Study details: Signatures in public TCR beta sequences pointed to both CMV infection and matching HLA type.

MiXCR, applied by TCRdb to the reads, yields one record per CDR3 protein. Of about 900,000 distinct CDR3 sequences detected, 30% to 40% appear once; the ten largest clones hold roughly an eighth. The study's findings and limits: Summed frequency of public TCR beta families distinguished CMV carriers with the relevant HLA. HLA-C-restricted CMV-specific TCR beta clonotypes prevailed in the ex vivo response.

The CDR3 runs to 17 residues. Trimming removed 4 bases from V and 7 bases from J; junction bases left unmatched: 17. CDR1 is DFQATT, CDR2 SNEGSKA, per germline (reference sequence). Concerning this clonotype itself: Its antigen is as yet unknown.

This sequence was found in a human donor in good health (CMV status not recorded). Some clones in this sample may be carry-over from other donors' samples. The sequencing here drew on cultured CD8+ T cells from PBMCs, taken from culture after CMV antigen stimulation. The rearrangement links TRBV20-1 to TRBJ2-1; 9 bases agree with TRBD2. CDR3 sequence (DNA): TGCAGTGCTACCCCTACCATAGCGGGGGCAGTGTGGAATGAGCAGTTCTTC. Its translation is CSATPTIAGAVWNEQFF.